The 7 T cell receptor beta chains given below trace back to one sample, sequenced in a study of T cells after yellow fever vaccination. One entry per CDR3 protein, called by TCRdb with MiXCR from the 5' RACE reads. The table records 200,000 to 300,000 distinct CDR3 sequences, about an eighth of them present only once. The sequencing used CD4+ T cells sorted from PBMCs, collected 45 days after the yellow fever booster vaccination. All receptors derive from a man aged 30 to 45 who received the YFV17D yellow fever vaccine.

In DNA form, the CDR3 reads TGCAGTGCAACTAGCGGGAGGAACACCGGGGAGCTGTTTTTT. This translates into CSATSGRNTGELFF. This rearrangement joins TRBV20-1 to TRBJ2-2; 11 positions match TRBD2. Germline loops: CDR1 DFQATT, CDR2 SNEGSKA (reference sequence). Trimming at V came to 6 bases and at J to 1 base, leaving 1 base not matched to a gene. The CDR3 runs 14 residues.

This clonotype was counted between two and nine times. The CDR3 loop reads CSVETSRSTDTQYF. Written as DNA, the CDR3 is TGCAGCGTGGAGACTAGCCGGAGCACAGATACGCAGTATTTT. The chain combines TRBV29-1 with TRBJ2-3; TRBD2 matches 7 bases. CDR1 is SQVTM and CDR2 is ANQGSEA in the germline V gene. Trimming cost V 6 bases and J 0 bases; bases outside gene matches: 6. The length of the CDR3 is 14 residues.

The chain links TRBV20-1 to TRBJ2-3; 7 bases align to TRBD2. The CDR3 contains 16 residues. The ends lost 6 bases at V and 2 bases at J; junction bases unmatched: 14. Looked up from germline, CDR1 is DFQATT and CDR2 is SNEGSKA (reference sequence). CDR3 sequence reads: CSAQSPSGTITDTQYF. CDR3 nucleotides: TGCAGTGCACAGAGTCCTAGCGGCACCATCACAGATACGCAGTATTTT.

The genes are TRBV7-9 and TRBJ2-4, with a weak D call TRBD2 (5 bases). V was clipped by 1 base and J by 8 bases, with 12 bases between them. Germline CDR1 SEHNR, CDR2 FQNEAQ (reference sequence). The CDR3 spans 14 residues. The CDR3 nucleotides are TGTGCCAGCAGCTTAGGGTTCAGCGGAGACATTCAGTACTTC. Its translation: CASSLGFSGDIQYF.

This clonotype occurred a few times. The chain is built from TRBV20-1 and TRBJ2-2; D is undetermined. The CDR3 is 12 amino acids. CDR1 and CDR2 from the germline V gene are DFQATT and SNEGSKA (reference sequence). V lost 5 bases and J lost 6, with 10 bases in between. In DNA form, the CDR3 reads TGCAGTGCTTATAGGGCCCCCGGGGAGCTGTTTTTT. As protein: CSAYRAPGELFF.

This clonotype was recorded at least ten times. The chain links TRBV20-1 to TRBJ2-7, with 16 bases lining up with TRBD2. Per the germline V gene, CDR1 is DFQATT and CDR2 is SNEGSKA (reference sequence). This CDR3 contains 15 residues. Trimming at V came to 4 bases and at J to 3 bases, leaving 3 bases not matched to a gene. As DNA, the CDR3 is TGCAGTGCTACCGGGACTAGCGGGAGGGGCTACGAGCAGTACTTC. It encodes CSATGTSGRGYEQYF.

Remarks on this clonotype: At one end the junction does not follow the germline gene, possibly because of a read error. The genes are TRBV5-8 and TRBJ2-3; TRBD2 matches at 9 bases. The CDR3 covers 16 residues. The germline CDR1 and CDR2 sequences are SGHTS and YDEGEE. CDR3 DNA: TGTGCCAGCAGCTCCCTAGCGGGATGGAGCACAGATCCGCAGTATTTT. Encoded protein: CASSSLAGWSTDPQYF.